This T cell receptor beta chain was recorded in a study of T cell clones after liver transplantation. Study in general: Standard immunosuppression, with no induction, continued until 12-24 months after transplant. At least one year of complete immunosuppression withdrawal without enzymes over twice normal defined tolerance. Blood was drawn pre-transplant, before withdrawal, and after full or failed withdrawal. Study findings and constraints: Compared with third party-reactive sequences, donor-reactive ones declined more, independent of withdrawal success.

As concerns this clone: The target antigen is unknown.

Profiling relied on immunoSEQ multiplex PCR, and the TCRdb table lists in-frame clones only, not all of them. This table has about 74,000 clones, about 80% appearing once. CDR1 SNHLY and CDR2 FYNNEI come from the germline V gene. CDR3 length: 15 residues. Trimming took off 2 bases at V and 5 bases at J, with 13 bases between the two ends. The sequenced sample was CD4+ T cells from blood, obtained before liver transplant. The TCR comes from a human donor who received a liver transplant. The rearrangement uses TRBV2 and TRBJ2-1, with D perhaps matching TRBD1 (5 bases). This CDR3 reads CASSETQAGHNEQFF. As DNA, the CDR3 is TGTGCCAGCAGTGAAACCCAAGCAGGGCACAATGAGCAGTTCTTC. The full variable domain, with the rest looked up from reference TRBV2 and TRBJ2-1, is EPEVTQTPSHQVTQMGQEVILRCVPISNHLYFYWYRQILGQKVEFLVSFYNNEISEKSEIFDDQFSVERPDGSNFTLKIRSTKLEDSAMYFCASSETQAGHNEQFFGPGTRLTVL.